The source of this T cell receptor (beta chain) is a study of T cell responses to AZD1222 COVID-19 vaccine. This CDR3 is 14 amino acids long. The V gene's germline CDR1 is SGHNT and CDR2 YENEEA. V lost 4 bases to trimming and J lost 5 bases; unmatched junction nucleotides: 6. TCRdb's copy holds only in-frame clones and misses some; the assay was immunoSEQ multiplex PCR. There are roughly 100,000 clones in the sample; approximately 91% occur only once, and roughly a sixth lies in the top ten. This chain uses TRBV11-3 with TRBJ1-1; 8 bases line up with TRBD1. This specimen was peripheral blood, taken on day 0 of AZD1222 vaccination. The clonotype originates from an adult in good health. The CDR3 bases are TGTGCCAGCAGCTACAGGACAGGGCGGACTGAAGCTTTCTTT. Protein sequence: CASSYRTGRTEAFF.